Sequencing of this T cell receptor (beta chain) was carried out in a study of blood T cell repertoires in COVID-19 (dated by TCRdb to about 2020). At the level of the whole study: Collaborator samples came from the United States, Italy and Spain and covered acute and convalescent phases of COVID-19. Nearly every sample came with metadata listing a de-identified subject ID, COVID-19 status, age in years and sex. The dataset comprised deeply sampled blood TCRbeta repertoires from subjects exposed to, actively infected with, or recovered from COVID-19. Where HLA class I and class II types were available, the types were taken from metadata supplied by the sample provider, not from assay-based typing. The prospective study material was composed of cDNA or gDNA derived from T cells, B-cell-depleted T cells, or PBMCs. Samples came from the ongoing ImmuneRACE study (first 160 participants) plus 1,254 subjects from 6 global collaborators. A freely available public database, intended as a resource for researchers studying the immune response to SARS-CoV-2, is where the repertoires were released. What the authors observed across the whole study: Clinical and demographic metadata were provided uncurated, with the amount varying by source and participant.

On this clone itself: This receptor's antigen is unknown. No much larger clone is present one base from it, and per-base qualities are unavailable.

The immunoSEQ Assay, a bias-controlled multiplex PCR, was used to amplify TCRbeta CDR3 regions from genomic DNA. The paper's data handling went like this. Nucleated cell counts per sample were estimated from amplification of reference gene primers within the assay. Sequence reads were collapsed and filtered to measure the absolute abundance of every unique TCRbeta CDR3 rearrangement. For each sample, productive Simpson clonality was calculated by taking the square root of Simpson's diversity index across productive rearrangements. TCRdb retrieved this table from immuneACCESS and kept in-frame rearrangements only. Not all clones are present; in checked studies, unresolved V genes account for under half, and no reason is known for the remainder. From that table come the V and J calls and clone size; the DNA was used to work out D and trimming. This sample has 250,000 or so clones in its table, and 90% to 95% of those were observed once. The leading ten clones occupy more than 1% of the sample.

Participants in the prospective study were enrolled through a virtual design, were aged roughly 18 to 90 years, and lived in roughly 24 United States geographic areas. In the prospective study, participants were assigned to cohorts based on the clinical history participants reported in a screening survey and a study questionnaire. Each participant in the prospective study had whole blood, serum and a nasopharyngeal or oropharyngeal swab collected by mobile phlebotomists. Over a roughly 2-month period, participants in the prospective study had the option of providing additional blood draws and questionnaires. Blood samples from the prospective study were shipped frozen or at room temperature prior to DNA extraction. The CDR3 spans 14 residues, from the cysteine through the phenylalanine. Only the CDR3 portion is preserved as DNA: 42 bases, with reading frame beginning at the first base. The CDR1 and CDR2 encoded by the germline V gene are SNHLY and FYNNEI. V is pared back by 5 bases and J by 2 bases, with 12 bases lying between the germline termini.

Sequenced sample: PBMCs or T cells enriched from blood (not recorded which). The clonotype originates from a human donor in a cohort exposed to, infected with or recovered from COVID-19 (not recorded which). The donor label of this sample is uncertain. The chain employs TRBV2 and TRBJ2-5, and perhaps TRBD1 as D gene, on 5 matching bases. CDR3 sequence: CASSPPDRQETQYF. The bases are TGTGCCAGCAGTCCCCCTGACAGACAAGAGACCCAGTACTTC.